Shown below are 9 T cell receptor beta chains from a single sample sequenced in a study of blood T cell repertoires in COVID-19. Produced via immunoSEQ multiplex PCR; TCRdb's table is partial and in-frame only. The sample has about 440,000 clones; 87% are singletons. The sequenced sample consisted of PBMCs or T cells enriched from blood (not recorded which). The receptors here all came from a woman younger than 30 with acute COVID-19.

This clone showed up just a few times. J is TRBJ1-4 and V is TRBV9; D gene ambiguous. This CDR3 contains 14 residues. The ends were cut back, 0 bases at V and 3 bases at J, with 6 bases in the middle. CDR1 is SGDLS, CDR2 YYNGEE, per germline. CDR3 nucleotide sequence: TGTGCCAGCAGCGTAGCTATGGCTAATGAAAAACTGTTTTTT. Protein: CASSVAMANEKLFF.

This chain joins TRBV14 and TRBJ1-4; D remains ambiguous. The CDR3 is 12 amino acids. CDR1 is SGHDN, CDR2 FVKESK, per germline. Trimming cost V 4 bases and J 8 bases, with 8 bases left between them. CDR3 DNA: TGTGCCAGCAGCCTCAGCGGGGAAAAACTGTTTTTT. This sequence encodes CASSLSGEKLFF.

This clone was seen once. V usage is TRBV10-3 and J usage is TRBJ2-5, with a possible D match to TRBD1 (5 bases). CDR1 ENHRY and CDR2 SYGVKD come from the germline V gene. The CDR3 length is 15 residues. V lost 4 bases to trimming and J lost 2 bases, with 14 bases between them. CDR3 residues: CAISGTDMPQETQYF. The CDR3 coding sequence is TGTGCCATCAGTGGGACGGACATGCCGCAAGAGACCCAGTACTTC.

The chain carries TRBV6-4 and TRBJ2-2, with 9 bases aligning to TRBD2. The CDR3 totals 14 residues. Germline V gives CDR1 MRHNA, CDR2 SNTAGT. Unmatched junction bases numbered 1, after V lost 5 bases and J lost 3 bases. CDR3 loop: CASSLAGDTGELFF. CDR3 nucleotides: TGTGCCAGCAGTTTAGCGGGGGACACCGGGGAGCTGTTTTTT.

This sequence joins TRBV29-1 and TRBJ2-7; no firm D call. The germline V gene has CDR1 SQVTM and CDR2 ANQGSEA. V was clipped by 0 bases and J by 2 bases, with 17 bases between them. The CDR3 contains 16 residues. The DNA for the CDR3 is TGCAGCGTTGAAGATCAGTCTACTATATCAACCTACGAGCAGTACTTC. Encoded protein: CSVEDQSTISTYEQYF.

V and J are TRBV10-1 and TRBJ2-7; no firm D call. Germline-derived CDR1 and CDR2 are WNHNN and SYGVQD (reference sequence). Between the trimmed V and J ends, which lost 6 bases and 5 bases, there was a span of 11 bases. This CDR3 has 12 amino acids. DNA for the CDR3: TGCGCCAGCAGCGCAGTTCGGGACGAGCAGTACTTC. Protein product: CASSAVRDEQYF.

The CDR3, as DNA: TGTGCCAGTAGTATACGACACAGCCCTTATAGCAATCAGCCCCAGCATTTT. It is translated as CASSIRHSPYSNQPQHF. The gene calls are TRBV19 and TRBJ1-5, with D uncertain. The CDR3 is 17 residues long. Between the trimmed V and J ends, which lost 2 bases and 0 bases, there was a span of 14 bases. CDR1 is LNHDA and CDR2 is SQIVND in the germline V gene (reference sequence).

The chain employs TRBV4-3 and TRBJ1-6; 7 bases are a match to TRBD1. CDR3 size: 14 residues. The junction had 2 bases not matched to a gene; V was cut back by 1 base and J by 8 bases. Germline assignment: CDR1 LGHNA and CDR2 YSLEER. CDR3 sequence reads: CASSQGTGYSPLHF. CDR3 coding DNA: TGCGCCAGCAGCCAAGGGACAGGATATTCACCCCTCCACTTT.

This clone was seen once. The gene calls are TRBV19 and TRBJ1-1, with D possibly matching TRBD1 (5 bases). The CDR3 length is 13 residues. Germline V gives CDR1 LNHDA, CDR2 SQIVND (reference sequence). V lost 6 bases to trimming and J lost 2 bases, with 10 bases between them. The CDR3 sequence is CASRGQANTEAFF. In nucleotides, the CDR3 is TGTGCCAGTAGGGGGCAGGCAAACACTGAAGCTTTCTTT.